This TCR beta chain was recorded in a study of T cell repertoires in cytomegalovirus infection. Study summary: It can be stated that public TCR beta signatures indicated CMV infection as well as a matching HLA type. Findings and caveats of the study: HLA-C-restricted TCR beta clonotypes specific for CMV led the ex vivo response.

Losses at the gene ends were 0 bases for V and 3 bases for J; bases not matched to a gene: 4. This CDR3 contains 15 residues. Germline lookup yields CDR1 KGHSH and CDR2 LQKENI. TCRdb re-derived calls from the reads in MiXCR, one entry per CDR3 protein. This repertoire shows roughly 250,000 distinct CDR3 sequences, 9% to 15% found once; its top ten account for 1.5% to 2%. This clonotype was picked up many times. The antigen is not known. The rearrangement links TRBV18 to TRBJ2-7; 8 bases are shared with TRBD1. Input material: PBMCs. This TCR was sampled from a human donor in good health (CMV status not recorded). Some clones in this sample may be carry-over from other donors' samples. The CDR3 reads CASSPPGTGVYEQYF. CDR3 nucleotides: TGTGCCAGCTCACCACCCGGGACAGGAGTCTACGAGCAGTACTTC.